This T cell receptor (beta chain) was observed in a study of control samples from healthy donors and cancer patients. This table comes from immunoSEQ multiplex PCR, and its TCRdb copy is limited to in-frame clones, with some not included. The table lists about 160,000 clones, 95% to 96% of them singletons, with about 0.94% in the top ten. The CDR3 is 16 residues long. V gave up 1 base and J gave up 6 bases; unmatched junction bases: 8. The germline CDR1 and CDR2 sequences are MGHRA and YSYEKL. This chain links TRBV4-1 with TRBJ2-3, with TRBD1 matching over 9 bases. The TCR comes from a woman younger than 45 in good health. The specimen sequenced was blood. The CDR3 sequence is CASSQGDRVGEDTQYF. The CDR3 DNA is TGCGCCAGCAGCCAAGGGGACAGGGTGGGGGAGGATACGCAGTATTTT.